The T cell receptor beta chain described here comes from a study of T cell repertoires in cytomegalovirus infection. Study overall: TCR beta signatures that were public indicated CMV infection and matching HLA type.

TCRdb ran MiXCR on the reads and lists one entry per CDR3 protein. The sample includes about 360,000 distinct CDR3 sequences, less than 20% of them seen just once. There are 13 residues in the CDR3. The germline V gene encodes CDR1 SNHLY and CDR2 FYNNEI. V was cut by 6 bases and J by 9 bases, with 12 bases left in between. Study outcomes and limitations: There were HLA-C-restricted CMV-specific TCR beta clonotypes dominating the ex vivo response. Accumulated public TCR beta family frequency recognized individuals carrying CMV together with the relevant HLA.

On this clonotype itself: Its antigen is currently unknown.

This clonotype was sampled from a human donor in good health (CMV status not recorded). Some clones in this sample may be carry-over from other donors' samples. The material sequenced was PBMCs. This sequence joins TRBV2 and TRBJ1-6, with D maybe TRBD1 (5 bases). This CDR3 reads CASRPTEGSPLHF. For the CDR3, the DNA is TGTGCCAGCAGGCCGACAGAAGGTTCACCCCTCCACTTT. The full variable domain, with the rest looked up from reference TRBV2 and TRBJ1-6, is EPEVTQTPSHQVTQMGQEVILRCVPISNHLYFYWYRQILGQKVEFLVSFYNNEISEKSEIFDDQFSVERPDGSNFTLKIRSTKLEDSAMYFCASRPTEGSPLHFGNGTRLTVT.